This passage covers 23 T cell receptor beta chains from one sample sequenced in a study of blood T cell repertoires in COVID-19. TCRdb keeps only in-frame clones here, not all; method: immunoSEQ multiplex PCR. The profile shows under 20,000 clones, roughly nine tenths of them singletons. Sequences were obtained from peripheral blood. The receptors come from a man aged 55 to 69 with active COVID-19.

The chain couples TRBV5-4 to TRBJ2-2, with 9 bases that match TRBD1. CDR3 length: 16 amino acids. From germline, CDR1 is SGHNT and CDR2 YYREEE (reference sequence). V trimming: 3 bases; J trimming: 0 bases; junction bases outside the gene matches: 3. CDR3 sequence (DNA): TGTGCCAGCAGCTCAAGACAGGGGGCGAACACCGGGGAGCTGTTTTTT. It translates to CASSSRQGANTGELFF.

The V and J genes are TRBV7-9 and TRBJ2-1, with 13 bases aligning to TRBD2. J lost 8 bases, V lost 3 bases, and 4 bases had no gene match. The CDR3 covers 15 residues. Looked up from germline, CDR1 is SEHNR and CDR2 is FQNEAQ (reference sequence). CDR3 coding DNA: TGTGCCAGCAGCTTGTTACTAGCGGGGGGGTATGAGCAGTTCTTC. Translated: CASSLLLAGGYEQFF.

The chain employs TRBV13 and TRBJ2-7, with 9 bases that match TRBD2. The CDR3 contains 15 residues. V trimming: 5 bases; J trimming: 7 bases; junction bases outside the gene matches: 12. Germline CDR1 is PRHDT and CDR2 is FYEKMQ (reference sequence). CDR3 protein: CASSLTGGGAGEQYF. Written as DNA, the CDR3 is TGTGCCAGCAGCCTAACTGGCGGGGGGGCGGGTGAGCAGTACTTC.

This sequence joins TRBV7-8 and TRBJ2-2; D uncertain. The germline gives CDR1 SGHVS, CDR2 FQNEAQ. The CDR3 is made up of 13 amino acids. V gave up 1 base and J gave up 7 bases, with 7 bases separating them. Here the CDR3 reads CASSLGSGGELFF. The CDR3 DNA follows: TGTGCCAGCAGCTTAGGTAGTGGCGGGGAGCTGTTTTTT.

This clone was seen once. The chain carries TRBV6-1 and TRBJ2-3; 10 nucleotides match TRBD2. Germline V gene data show CDR1 as MNHNS and CDR2 as SASEGT. The CDR3 has 15 residues. Unmatched junction bases numbered 5, after V lost 3 bases and J lost 5 bases. In DNA, the CDR3 is TGTGCCAGCAGTGAGGGAGCGGGGGGGGTAGATACGCAGTATTTT. Its protein is CASSEGAGGVDTQYF.

The table lists this clone with a count of one. The V gene is TRBV9, the J gene TRBJ2-1; 8 bases are a match to TRBD2. This CDR3 is 16 amino acids long. Germline-derived CDR1 and CDR2 are SGDLS and YYNGEE. Germline trimming cut 4 bases from V and 5 bases from J; bases unmatched to any gene: 11. The CDR3 reads CASSSTAGLVNNEQFF. CDR3 DNA: TGTGCCAGCAGCTCTACTGCGGGACTAGTGAACAATGAGCAGTTCTTC.

The chain uses TRBV18 and TRBJ2-4, with D unresolved. Trimming stripped 3 bases from V and 2 bases from J, with 11 bases between. CDR3 size: 15 residues. Per the germline V gene, CDR1 is KGHSH and CDR2 is LQKENI. The CDR3 loop is CASSPFVSSKNIQYF. CDR3 in DNA: TGTGCCAGCTCACCGTTTGTGAGTTCCAAAAACATTCAGTACTTC. Based on the CDR3 plus reference TRBV18 and TRBJ2-4, the full variable domain is NAGVMQNPRHLVRRRGQEARLRCSPMKGHSHVYWYRQLPEEGLKFMVYLQKENIIDESGMPKERFSAEFPKEGPSILRIQQVVRGDSAAYFCASSPFVSSKNIQYFGAGTRLSVL.

V gene TRBV4-1 combines with J gene TRBJ2-1; 9 bases fit TRBD2. This CDR3 has 16 amino acids. In germline, CDR1 is MGHRA, CDR2 YSYEKL. The V segment lost 1 base and the J segment 3 bases; nucleotides outside the gene matches: 4. In nucleotides, the CDR3 is TGCGCCAGCAGCCAAGTTAGACTAGCGGTCTACAATGAGCAGTTCTTC. Protein: CASSQVRLAVYNEQFF.

This chain joins TRBV7-3 and TRBJ2-5; TRBD2 aligns across 7 bases. The CDR3 has 15 amino acids. Germline values: CDR1 SGHTA, CDR2 FQGTGA. Trimming at V came to 2 bases and at J to 4 bases, leaving 7 bases not matched to a gene. This CDR3 reads CASSLSGGRAETQYF. The CDR3 DNA is TGTGCCAGCAGCTTATCGGGGGGAAGGGCAGAGACCCAGTACTTC.

The chain uses TRBV7-6 and TRBJ2-7, with D tentatively TRBD2 (6 bases). V lost 4 bases, J lost 5 bases, and 12 bases lay in between. This CDR3 contains 13 residues. Germline V CDR1 and CDR2: SGHVS, FNYEAQ. CDR3 residues: CASSYSGSNEQYF. Here the CDR3 DNA reads TGTGCCAGCAGCTACAGCGGGTCGAACGAGCAGTACTTC.

Here the CDR3 DNA reads TGTGCCAGCAGTTATGTCGGTGACTATGGCTACACCTTC. Translation: CASSYVGDYGYTF. This chain links TRBV6-6 with TRBJ1-2; no clear D. The ends were cut back, 3 bases at V and 3 bases at J, with 8 bases in the middle. CDR3 size: 13 residues. The germline CDR1 and CDR2 sequences are MNHNY and SVGAGI (reference sequence).

This sequence joins TRBV21-1 and TRBJ2-2; TRBD2, as called in the table, went unchecked against the DNA. TRBV21-1 is flagged as a pseudogene. The CDR3 extends over 15 amino acids. The CDR3 DNA reads TGTGCCAGCAGCTTTGACCGTGAGAGGTCCGGGGAGCTGTTTTTT. It yields the protein CASSFDRERSGELFF.

The CDR3 loop reads CASSPLTVVGGQYF. The CDR3 bases are TGTGCCAGCAGCCCACTGACGGTTGTGGGAGGGCAGTATTTT. This chain connects TRBV3-1 (or the pseudogene TRBV3-2) to TRBJ2-3, with D maybe TRBD2 (6 bases). The V gene's germline CDR1 is LGHDT and CDR2 YNNKEL (reference sequence). The CDR3 spans 14 residues. V lost 4 bases and J 11 bases, leaving 19 bases between the germline ends.

The chain uses TRBV30 and TRBJ2-3; D not resolved. V lost 4 bases, J lost 7 bases, and 9 bases lay in between. The V gene's germline CDR1 is GTSNPN and CDR2 SVGIG (reference sequence). The CDR3 has 11 amino acids. CDR3 amino acids: CAWTESYTQYF. DNA of the CDR3: TGTGCCTGGACTGAGTCCTATACGCAGTATTTT.

This clone was seen only once. The same CDR3 is also encoded by other DNA sequences in this sample. The V and J genes are TRBV27 and TRBJ2-7; TRBD1 is a possible D gene (5 bases). V lost 5 bases and J 4 bases, leaving 12 bases between the germline ends. Germline V lookup: CDR1 MNHEY, CDR2 SMNVEV (reference sequence). CDR3 length: 13 amino acids. CDR3 bases: TGTGCCAGCAGTCGAAGGGGCAGTTACGAGCAGTACTTC. Residues: CASSRRGSYEQYF.

This clone was detected once. V is TRBV7-8 and J is TRBJ2-1; possible D gene TRBD2, 5 bases. This CDR3 has 15 amino acids. CDR1 is SGHVS and CDR2 is FQNEAQ in the germline V gene. V was clipped by 5 bases and J by 7 bases, with 18 bases between them. CDR3 sequence reads: CASSPSSRAENEQFF. The CDR3 DNA sequence: TGTGCCAGCAGCCCCTCCTCGAGGGCCGAAAATGAGCAGTTCTTC.

The chain carries TRBV6-5 and TRBJ1-2; maybe TRBD1 (5 bases). V lost 6 bases and J 0 bases, leaving 11 bases between the germline ends. The germline CDR1 and CDR2 sequences are MNHEY and SVGAGI. This CDR3 contains 14 residues. CDR3 amino acids: CASRGVTANYGYTF. Here the CDR3 DNA reads TGTGCCAGCAGAGGGGTGACAGCTAACTATGGCTACACCTTC.

The gene calls are TRBV12-5 and TRBJ2-5, with D perhaps matching TRBD1 (5 bases). Germline assignment: CDR1 LGHNT and CDR2 FRNRAP. The CDR3 spans 13 residues. The V and J ends lost 9 bases and 3 bases respectively, with 14 bases between them. CDR3 sequence reads: CASARAPKETQYF. The CDR3 bases are TGTGCTAGCGCCAGGGCTCCGAAAGAGACCCAGTACTTC.

The genes are TRBV28 and TRBJ1-2, with TRBD1 matching 10 bases. The CDR3 is 14 amino acids. With V trimmed by 7 bases and J by 7 bases, 9 bases remained unmatched. CDR1 is MDHEN, CDR2 SYDVKM, per germline. The chain's CDR3 is CASTDRGRNRGYTF. In nucleotides, the CDR3 is TGTGCCAGCACCGACAGGGGGCGAAATCGTGGCTACACCTTC.

The chain recombines TRBV30 with TRBJ2-1; 12 bases match TRBD2. The CDR3 consists of 13 residues. From germline, CDR1 is GTSNPN and CDR2 SVGIG (reference sequence). After removal of 0 bases from V and 13 bases from J, the junction contained 4 bases not matched to a gene. DNA for the CDR3: TGTGCCTGGAGTGTACTAGCGGGAGGCTATCAGTTCTTC. Its protein product is CAWSVLAGGYQFF. The whole variable domain, remainder taken from reference TRBV30 and TRBJ2-1, is SQTIHQWPATLVQPVGSPLSLECTVEGTSNPNLYWYRQAAGRGLQLLFYSVGIGQISSEVPQNLSASRPQDRQFILSSKKLLLSDSGFYLCAWSVLAGGYQFFGPGTRLTVL.

This chain uses TRBV28 with TRBJ1-1; TRBD1 matches 7 bases. The CDR3 has 14 amino acids. J lost 4 bases, V lost 6 bases, and 8 bases had no gene match. Germline V gene data show CDR1 as MDHEN and CDR2 as SYDVKM. For the CDR3, the DNA is TGTGCCAGCAGGTTGACAGGGTCGGCCACTGAAGCTTTCTTT. Translating gives CASRLTGSATEAFF.

The chain employs TRBV4-1 and TRBJ2-1, with D possibly being TRBD1 (5 bases). The CDR3 has 16 residues. V shed 0 bases and J shed 8 bases, with 17 bases lying between them. Germline values: CDR1 MGHRA, CDR2 YSYEKL. In DNA, the CDR3 is TGCGCCAGCAGCCAAGAACAGGAGCCCAAATTGTATGAGCAGTTCTTC. It yields the protein CASSQEQEPKLYEQFF.

J is TRBJ2-2 and V is TRBV5-1, with 7 bases fitting TRBD1. CDR1 and CDR2 from the germline V gene are SGHRS and YFSETQ. This CDR3 spans 15 amino acids. V lost 0 bases and J lost 6; bases outside the gene matches: 5. In nucleotides, the CDR3 is TGCGCCAGCAGCTTGGACAGGGGTAGTTCCGGGGAGCTGTTTTTT. It yields the protein CASSLDRGSSGELFF.